Listed below are T cell receptor beta chains from one sample, sequenced in a study of PD-L1 blockade in urothelial cancer. TCRdb keeps only in-frame clones here, not all; method: immunoSEQ multiplex PCR. The data hold around 50,000 clones, with about 85% observed a single time. The sequenced sample was PBMCs, obtained around atezolizumab (anti-PD-L1) treatment. These receptors originate from a man aged 50 or older with urothelial cancer. The CDR3 runs from the conserved cysteine through the conserved F or W. Fields, in order: D gene, clone size, V gene, J gene, CDR3 DNA, CDR3 protein. The D gene is left open where the match is weak. A row's size may be missing; if present it is once, few, many or a size class.

>.|.|TRBV9|TRBJ1-3
TGTGCCAGCAGCCCCAGGGGTTTAGGCTCTGGAAACACCATATATTTT
CASSPRGLGSGNTIYF
>.|.|TRBV4-3|TRBJ2-7
TGCGCCAGCAGCCAAGGTTCAGGGATTGGGAAAGCCTACGAGCAGTACTTC
CASSQGSGIGKAYEQYF
>.|.|TRBV14|TRBJ2-6
TGTGCCAGCAGCCGCTTCGTGGGGCAGACCTCTGGGGCCAACGTCCTGACTTTC
CASSRFVGQTSGANVLTF
>TRBD2|.|TRBV7-2|TRBJ2-7
TGTGCCAGCAGCGCATGGGGGGGAACCTACGAGCAGTACTTC
CASSAWGGTYEQYF
>TRBD1|once|TRBV7-2|TRBJ1-2
TGTGCCAGCAGCTTATGGTCCCGGGACAGCGGGTCGGTATATGGCTACACCTTC
CASSLWSRDSGSVYGYTF
>TRBD2|.|TRBV19|TRBJ2-3
TGTGCCAGTAGTGTCGATAGCGGGAGGATGGGAGATACGCAGTATTTT
CASSVDSGRMGDTQYF
>TRBD2|.|TRBV30|TRBJ2-7
TGTGCCTGGTACAAACTCAGACTAGCTATACCCTACGAGCAGTACTTC
CAWYKLRLAIPYEQYF
>TRBD1|.|TRBV18|TRBJ1-6
TGTGCCAGCTCACCACCGGACAGGGTCGGTTCACCCCTCCACTTT
CASSPPDRVGSPLHF
>.|.|TRBV6-5|TRBJ2-7
TGTGCCAGCAGCTCGGGACTCCTAAGGTCCTACGAGCAGTACTTC
CASSSGLLRSYEQYF
>TRBD1|.|TRBV5-6|TRBJ1-3
TGTGCCAGACGGACAGGGCTCCCTGGAAACACCATATATTTT
CARRTGLPGNTIYF
>TRBD1|.|TRBV7-9|TRBJ2-5
TGTGCCAGCAGCTTAGTTTCCCCAAGACAGGGAAGGGAGACCCAGTACTTC
CASSLVSPRQGRETQYF
>TRBD1|few|TRBV5-1|TRBJ1-2
TGCGCCAGCAGCTTGGCTGGGACAGACATAAACTATGGCTACACCTTC
CASSLAGTDINYGYTF
>.|.|TRBV25-1|TRBJ2-4
TGTGCCAGCAGTGAACACTTAGCCAAAAACATTCAGTACTTC
CASSEHLAKNIQYF
>TRBD1|.|TRBV5-1|TRBJ2-7
TGCGCCAGCAGCCTAGGACAGGGCTCCTACGAGCAGTACTTC
CASSLGQGSYEQYF
>TRBD2|once|TRBV28|TRBJ2-3
TGTGCCAGCAGTCCAAAGAGGACTAGCGTCCGCACAGATACGCAGTATTTT
CASSPKRTSVRTDTQYF
>.|.|TRBV7-9|TRBJ1-5
TGTGCCAGCAGCGCGGGGACGGAGGCGAGGAGGCCCCAGCATTTT
CASSAGTEARRPQHF
>TRBD1|.|TRBV27|TRBJ1-5
TGTGCCAGCAGACAGGGACAGGGGGCTTTCCAGCCCCAGCATTTT
CASRQGQGAFQPQHF
>TRBD1|.|TRBV4-3|TRBJ2-5
TGCGCCAGCAGCCAAGGGACAGGTCGCGGAGAGACCCAGTACTTC
CASSQGTGRGETQYF
>.|.|TRBV27|TRBJ1-2
TGTGCCAGCAGTGTTCGGGTTAACTATGGCTACACCTTC
CASSVRVNYGYTF
>.|.|TRBV19|TRBJ2-7
TGTGCCAGTAGCGCGGACTTTTCCTACGAGCAGTACTTC
CASSADFSYEQYF
>TRBD2|.|TRBV15|TRBJ2-7
TGTGCCACCAGCAGAGGAAGCGGGAGTATCTACGAGCAGTACTTC
CATSRGSGSIYEQYF
>TRBD1|.|TRBV7-2|TRBJ2-3
TGTGCCAGCAGCTCACACGGACAGGGGCGTACGCAGTATTTT
CASSSHGQGRTQYF
>TRBD1|.|TRBV6-4|TRBJ2-3
TGTGCCAGCAGTGAGGGGACAGGGAGCACAGATACGCAGTATTTT
CASSEGTGSTDTQYF